The next 29 T cell receptor beta chains were all read from a single sample in a study of cytomegalovirus exposure and HLA in healthy donors. In the PCR, 60 Vbeta and 13 Jbeta primers were used. Using immunoSEQ multiplex PCR, the repertoire was profiled, and TCRdb retains in-frame clones only, with some absent. In total, the table holds over 100,000 clones. The sample comprised PBMCs. These receptors were taken from a man between 18 and 29 years old in good health and CMV-seronegative.

The rearrangement uses TRBV19 and TRBJ2-3; D may be TRBD2 (6 bases). Germline lookup yields CDR1 LNHDA and CDR2 SQIVND (reference sequence). V was clipped by 6 bases and J by 6 bases, with 16 bases between them. The CDR3 contains 14 residues. In nucleotides, the CDR3 is TGTGCCAGTAGAAACTGGGGAGGTTTGGATACGCAGTATTTT. It is translated as CASRNWGGLDTQYF.

This sequence joins TRBV30 and TRBJ1-1, with D unclear. The CDR3 sequence is 13 residues long. Germline CDR1 and CDR2: GTSNPN and SVGIG (reference sequence). Trimming stripped 2 bases from V and 4 bases from J, with 11 bases between. This CDR3 is CAWSPPGSTEAFF. CDR3 DNA: TGTGCCTGGAGTCCCCCGGGGAGCACTGAAGCTTTCTTT.

Concerning this clone: The sample holds other DNA sequences that translate to the same CDR3. The chain uses TRBV7-2 and TRBJ2-1, with 8 bases aligning to TRBD2. CDR1 is SGHTA and CDR2 is FQGNSA in the germline V gene. V gave up 1 base and J gave up 4 bases; unmatched junction bases: 3. The CDR3 sequence is 15 residues long. CDR3 protein: CASSLVPSGYNEQFF. The CDR3 coding sequence is TGTGCCAGCAGCTTAGTTCCTAGCGGGTACAATGAGCAGTTCTTC. Full variable domain (remainder filled in from reference TRBV7-2 and TRBJ2-1): GAGVSQSPSNKVTEKGKDVELRCDPISGHTALYWYRQSLGQGLEFLIYFQGNSAPDKSGLPSDRFSAERTGGSVSTLTIQRTQQEDSAVYLCASSLVPSGYNEQFFGPGTRLTVL.

The chain recombines TRBV7-6 with TRBJ2-7, with a tentative D call TRBD1 (5 bases). Trimming stripped 4 bases from V and 4 bases from J, with 11 bases between. In germline, CDR1 is SGHVS, CDR2 FNYEAQ. The CDR3 consists of 13 residues. As DNA, the CDR3 is TGTGCCAGCAGCTCCCGACAGACTTACGAGCAGTACTTC. The encoded protein is CASSSRQTYEQYF.

V and J are TRBV4-3 and TRBJ1-5, with 8 bases lining up with TRBD1. Trimming at V came to 5 bases and at J to 4 bases, leaving 10 bases not matched to a gene. This CDR3 comprises 16 residues. Germline V lookup: CDR1 LGHNA, CDR2 YSLEER. In DNA form, the CDR3 reads TGCGCCAGCAGCGAGAGTCAGGGGGCTGTAAATCAGCCCCAGCATTTT. Its translation: CASSESQGAVNQPQHF.

The V and J genes are TRBV29-1 and TRBJ2-7; D uncertain. The CDR3 is 12 amino acids. Per the germline V gene, CDR1 is SQVTM and CDR2 is ANQGSEA. With 5 bases removed from V and 2 bases from J, the gap between germline ends came to 10 bases. CDR3 DNA sequence: TGCAGCGTTACTACAACCACCTACGAGCAGTACTTC. It is translated as CSVTTTTYEQYF.

The chain couples TRBV9 to TRBJ1-2; 9 bases match TRBD1. The V gene end was trimmed by 0 bases and the J gene end by 4 bases; junction bases not matched to a gene: 1. Germline lookup yields CDR1 SGDLS and CDR2 YYNGEE. This CDR3 has 14 residues. This chain's CDR3 is CASSVETGGYGYTF. The CDR3 DNA sequence: TGTGCCAGCAGCGTAGAGACAGGGGGCTATGGCTACACCTTC.

The rearrangement joins TRBV5-6 to TRBJ2-5, with 12 bases matching TRBD2. This CDR3 contains 14 residues. Trimming took 4 bases from V and 11 from J; bases not matched to a gene: 9. Germline assignment: CDR1 SGHDT and CDR2 YYEEEE. The CDR3 protein is CASSVLAGGTTQYF. The CDR3 DNA reads as TGTGCCAGCAGCGTTCTAGCGGGGGGGACGACTCAGTACTTC.

The chain recombines TRBV6-1 with TRBJ2-1, with D perhaps TRBD1 (5 bases). The CDR3 consists of 14 residues. Germline CDR1 MNHNS, CDR2 SASEGT. Trimming took 6 bases from V and 4 from J, leaving 13 bases between them. CDR3 sequence reads: CASSTTDSYNEQFF. The DNA for the CDR3 is TGTGCCAGCAGCACCACAGACAGTTACAATGAGCAGTTCTTC.

The V call is TRBV25-1, the J call TRBJ2-2, with 10 bases lining up with TRBD2. Trimming removed 2 bases from V and 6 bases from J; junction bases left unmatched: 6. Germline values: CDR1 MGHDK, CDR2 SYGVNS. The CDR3 is 16 residues long. The CDR3 DNA reads as TGTGCCAGCAGTGAAGCTGGTAGCGGGGGGTCCGGGGAGCTGTTTTTT. It is translated as CASSEAGSGGSGELFF.

The V call is TRBV1, the J call TRBJ1-5; TRBD1 reflects the table's D call only, with no check against the DNA. TRBV1 is a listed pseudogene. This CDR3 region has 15 residues. The CDR3 DNA reads as TGCACCAGCAGCCAAGGCAGGAAGCTCAAGCAGCCCCAGCATTTT. It is translated as CTSSQGRKLKQPQHF.

The chain couples TRBV6-1 to TRBJ2-7, with 9 nucleotides matching TRBD2. CDR3 length equals 15 residues. Per the germline V gene, CDR1 is MNHNS and CDR2 is SASEGT. V was pared by 7 bases and J by 2 bases, with 9 bases of the junction left unmatched. Here the CDR3 DNA reads TGTGCCAGCAACTCGGTGACTAGCGGCGCCTACGAGCAGTACTTC. Protein sequence: CASNSVTSGAYEQYF.

The V and J genes are TRBV27 and TRBJ2-5; 15 bases match TRBD2. J was trimmed by 1 base and V by 3 bases; bases with no gene match: 9. Germline values: CDR1 MNHEY, CDR2 SMNVEV (reference sequence). This CDR3 has 19 amino acids. The CDR3 spells CASSFRGLAGGSTQETQYF. CDR3 coding DNA: TGTGCCAGCAGTTTCCGCGGACTAGCGGGAGGGTCTACCCAAGAGACCCAGTACTTC.

This chain links TRBV6-1 with TRBJ1-2; D not certain. V dropped 1 base and J dropped 2 bases, with 8 bases sitting between them. The CDR3 contains 14 residues. Per the germline V gene, CDR1 is MNHNS and CDR2 is SASEGT. CDR3 sequence (DNA): TGTGCCAGCAGTGAAGGTCAGTTGAACTATGGCTACACCTTC. This codes for CASSEGQLNYGYTF.

A remark on this clone: Additional DNA sequences in this sample encode the identical CDR3. The V and J genes are TRBV7-2 and TRBJ2-5; 8 nucleotides agree with TRBD1. CDR1 SGHTA and CDR2 FQGNSA come from the germline V gene. The CDR3 spans 14 residues. J gave up 5 bases and V 2 bases, and 4 bases lay outside the gene matches. This CDR3 reads CASSLTGGLETQYF. CDR3 coding DNA: TGTGCCAGCAGCTTAACAGGGGGGCTGGAGACCCAGTACTTC.

The genes are TRBV19 and TRBJ1-2; D remains ambiguous. The germline V gene encodes CDR1 LNHDA and CDR2 SQIVND (reference sequence). The CDR3 loop spans 15 amino acids. V lost 7 bases, J lost 7 bases, and 22 bases lay in between. The CDR3 DNA is TGTGCCAGTATGGATGGGTCGGCGGGCGACTTTGGCTACACCTTC. Protein product: CASMDGSAGDFGYTF.

This chain uses TRBV14 with TRBJ2-7; 10 bases agree with TRBD2. The CDR3 loop spans 13 amino acids. The ends lost 6 bases at V and 6 bases at J; junction bases unmatched: 5. Germline loops: CDR1 SGHDN, CDR2 FVKESK. The CDR3: CASSLIAGGEQYF. The CDR3 DNA is TGTGCCAGCAGTCTCATAGCGGGAGGCGAGCAGTACTTC.

J is TRBJ1-2 and V is TRBV19, with a possible D match to TRBD1 (6 bases). This CDR3 is built from 13 residues. CDR1 is LNHDA and CDR2 is SQIVND in the germline V gene (reference sequence). V lost 4 bases, J lost 8 bases, and 14 bases lay in between. CDR3 sequence (DNA): TGTGCCAGTAGTACCCAACAGGGCCTCGGCTACACCTTC. As protein: CASSTQQGLGYTF. The variable domain in full, completed from reference TRBV19 and TRBJ1-2, reads DGGITQSPKYLFRKEGQNVTLSCEQNLNHDAMYWYRQDPGQGLRLIYYSQIVNDFQKGDIAEGYSVSREKKESFPLTVTSAQKNPTAFYLCASSTQQGLGYTFGSGTRLTVV.

J is TRBJ2-7 and V is TRBV9, with D maybe TRBD2 (6 bases). CDR3 size: 14 residues. With 4 bases removed from V and 4 bases from J, the gap between germline ends came to 15 bases. The germline CDR1 and CDR2 sequences are SGDLS and YYNGEE. CDR3 region: CASSPSGGIYEQYF. The CDR3 DNA is TGTGCCAGCAGCCCTTCCGGGGGTATATACGAGCAGTACTTC. The complete variable domain, with remaining parts taken from reference TRBV9 and TRBJ2-7, reads DSGVTQTPKHLITATGQRVTLRCSPRSGDLSVYWYQQSLDQGLQFLIQYYNGEERAKGNILERFSAQQFPDLHSELNLSSLELGDSALYFCASSPSGGIYEQYFGPGTRLTVT.

This chain joins TRBV5-1 and TRBJ1-1; D possibly corresponds to TRBD1 (5 bases). CDR3 length: 15 amino acids. Trimming took off 3 bases at V and 3 bases at J, with 15 bases between the two ends. Germline-derived CDR1 and CDR2 are SGHRS and YFSETQ. CDR3 in amino acids: CASSSNNRWDTEAFF. In DNA, the CDR3 is TGCGCCAGCAGCTCCAATAACAGGTGGGACACTGAAGCTTTCTTT. Full variable domain (missing parts from reference TRBV5-1 and TRBJ1-1): KAGVTQTPRYLIKTRGQQVTLSCSPISGHRSVSWYQQTPGQGLQFLFEYFSETQRNKGNFPGRFSGRQFSNSRSEMNVSTLELGDSALYLCASSSNNRWDTEAFFGQGTRLTVV.

V and J are TRBV28 and TRBJ2-7, with 11 positions matching TRBD2. V lost 8 bases to trimming and J lost 4 bases; unmatched junction nucleotides: 1. CDR1 MDHEN and CDR2 SYDVKM come from the germline V gene. There are 12 residues in the CDR3. The CDR3 region has the DNA TGTGCCAGCCGACTAGCGGGATACGAGCAGTACTTC. This encodes CASRLAGYEQYF.

This chain links TRBV7-9 with TRBJ2-1, with D perhaps TRBD2 (5 bases). Germline-derived CDR1 and CDR2 are SEHNR and FQNEAQ (reference sequence). The CDR3 loop spans 14 amino acids. Deletions cut 5 bases from V and 5 bases from J, with 13 bases between. DNA of the CDR3: TGTGCCAGCAGCATGGACTTGGGGAACAATGAGCAGTTCTTC. Translating it yields CASSMDLGNNEQFF.

The rearrangement joins TRBV27 to TRBJ1-5; D might be TRBD1 (5 bases). Trimming shortened V by 4 bases and J by 0 bases, and 13 bases separated the two germline ends. The CDR3 is made up of 16 amino acids. Per germline, CDR1 MNHEY and CDR2 SMNVEV (reference sequence). This chain's CDR3 is CASSSAWGLSNQPQHF. Here the CDR3 DNA reads TGTGCCAGCAGTTCCGCTTGGGGACTTAGCAATCAGCCCCAGCATTTT.

V is TRBV19 and J is TRBJ2-2; TRBD1 matches 10 bases. This CDR3 has 13 residues. J was trimmed by 4 bases and V by 9 bases; bases with no gene match: 2. The V gene's germline CDR1 is LNHDA and CDR2 SQIVND (reference sequence). The CDR3 sequence is CASRDRGTGELFF. CDR3 sequence (DNA): TGTGCCAGCCGGGACAGGGGCACCGGGGAGCTGTTTTTT.

The V gene is TRBV7-2, the J gene TRBJ1-3; D possibly corresponds to TRBD1 (6 bases). Germline loops: CDR1 SGHTA, CDR2 FQGNSA. Deletions cut 5 bases from V and 2 bases from J, with 13 bases between. This CDR3 has 15 amino acids. Here the CDR3 reads CASSPSGGPGNTIYF. Here the CDR3 DNA reads TGTGCCAGCAGCCCAAGCGGGGGGCCTGGAAACACCATATATTTT.

The rearrangement links TRBV10-3 to TRBJ2-3; 8 nucleotides agree with TRBD1. V shed 2 bases, J shed 3 bases, and the junction held 4 bases outside the gene matches. CDR3 length: 15 amino acids. The germline CDR1 and CDR2 sequences are ENHRY and SYGVKD. CDR3 nucleotides: TGTGCCATCAGTGAGGCAGGGGGCAGGACAGATACGCAGTATTTT. Translation: CAISEAGGRTDTQYF.

The chain recombines TRBV30 with TRBJ1-5; 7 bases map to TRBD1. CDR3 length: 18 amino acids. V shed 1 base, J shed 3 bases, and the junction held 15 bases outside the gene matches. Germline CDR1 GTSNPN, CDR2 SVGIG (reference sequence). This CDR3 is CAWSANNGTVPFNQPQHF. The CDR3 bases are TGTGCCTGGAGTGCGAATAACGGGACAGTGCCCTTCAATCAGCCCCAGCATTTT. Based on the CDR3 plus reference TRBV30 and TRBJ1-5, the full variable domain is SQTIHQWPATLVQPVGSPLSLECTVEGTSNPNLYWYRQAAGRGLQLLFYSVGIGQISSEVPQNLSASRPQDRQFILSSKKLLLSDSGFYLCAWSANNGTVPFNQPQHFGDGTRLSIL.

The chain is built from TRBV19 and TRBJ1-1; the match to TRBD1 covers 8 bases. V shed 6 bases, J shed 1 base, and the junction held 4 bases outside the gene matches. CDR3 length equals 14 residues. Germline assignment: CDR1 LNHDA and CDR2 SQIVND (reference sequence). CDR3 amino acids: CASSRDRRNTEAFF. The CDR3 DNA is TGTGCCAGTAGCCGGGACAGGAGGAACACTGAAGCTTTCTTT.

V and J are TRBV25-1 and TRBJ1-5; weak D call: TRBD1 (5 bases). Between the trimmed V and J ends, which lost 2 bases and 0 bases, there was a span of 14 bases. Germline lookup yields CDR1 MGHDK and CDR2 SYGVNS. The CDR3 extends over 17 amino acids. The CDR3 DNA sequence: TGTGCCAGCAGTGAAAATTCCGAACAGGCTAGCAATCAGCCCCAGCATTTT. Residues: CASSENSEQASNQPQHF.